The 9 T cell receptor beta chains given below trace back to one sample, sequenced in a study of regulatory T cells in long-lasting Graves disease. HTBI primers from iRepertoire and Arm-PCR of CDR3 regions yielded the TCR beta libraries. Via MiXCR, TCRdb re-called the multiplex PCR reads, giving one row per CDR3 protein. This sample has 550,000 to 600,000 distinct CDR3 sequences, with about 16% found just once. The time point here: newly diagnosed GD, antithyroid drugs for less than 3 months. TCR sequences were obtained from RNA taken from PBMCs. The same specimen was also included in a second study, on T cells in Graves' hyperthyroidism and ophthalmopathy.

This material consisted of peripheral blood mononuclear cells (PBMCs), taken at new diagnosis, from a patient treated with antithyroid drugs. The receptor set was obtained from a man aged 18 to 30 with Graves disease.

This clonotype appeared many times. The gene calls are TRBV6-2 or TRBV6-3 and TRBJ1-1, with D hard to call. Germline V gene data show CDR1 as MNHEY and CDR2 as SVGEGT. The length of the CDR3 is 13 residues. V lost 3 bases to trimming and J lost 2 bases, with 7 bases between them. This CDR3 reads CASSYNRNTEAFF. The CDR3 bases are TGTGCCAGCAGTTATAATAGAAACACTGAAGCTTTCTTT.

The chain joins TRBV20-1 to TRBJ1-2, with TRBD1 as a possible D gene (5 bases). The CDR3 loop spans 11 amino acids. Trimming shortened V by 1 base and J by 6 bases, and 6 bases separated the two germline ends. Germline V gene sequence: CDR1 DFQATT, CDR2 SNEGSKA (reference sequence). The CDR3 nucleotides read TGCAGTGCTAGAGGGGACCATGGCTACACCTTC. Encoded protein: CSARGDHGYTF.

The rearrangement joins TRBV20-1 to TRBJ2-5, with 10 bases identical to TRBD2. V shed 1 base, J shed 5 bases, and the junction held 19 bases outside the gene matches. Per germline, CDR1 DFQATT and CDR2 SNEGSKA (reference sequence). The CDR3 contains 19 residues. In DNA, the CDR3 is TGCAGTGCTAGAGGGGGGATATGGGAGCGGGAGGGTTCTATGGAGACCCAGTACTTC. Protein product: CSARGGIWEREGSMETQYF.

This clonotype was picked up many times. The J gene is TRBJ1-1, the V gene TRBV27; 8 bases map to TRBD1. The germline gives CDR1 MNHEY, CDR2 SMNVEV (reference sequence). This CDR3 contains 17 residues. The J segment lost 1 base and the V segment lost 5 bases, leaving 12 bases of the junction unmatched. CDR3: CASSPTKMTGANTEAFF. The CDR3 DNA follows: TGTGCCAGCAGTCCGACCAAGATGACAGGGGCGAACACTGAAGCTTTCTTT.

With regard to this clonotype: Since a much larger clone is just one base distant, this may be a read error. The CDR3 reads CASGLTVRAYSNQPQHF. Written as DNA, the CDR3 is TGTGCTAGTGGTTTGACAGTCAGGGCATATAGCAATCAGCCCCAGCATTTT. The chain couples TRBV12-5 to TRBJ1-5, with D possibly TRBD1 on 5 matching bases. Germline CDR1 and CDR2: LGHNT and FRNRAP. Trimming cost V 2 bases and J 0 bases, with 14 bases left between them. The CDR3 extends over 17 amino acids.

This clonotype was recorded a few times. This chain links TRBV6-1 with TRBJ2-1, with 9 nucleotides matching TRBD1. V dropped 7 bases and J dropped 4; count of bases not matched to a gene: 8. This CDR3 is built from 15 residues. Looked up from germline, CDR1 is MNHNS and CDR2 is SASEGT. As DNA, the CDR3 is TGTGCCAGCACCCTGGACAGGGGCCTTTACAATGAGCAGTTCTTC. It encodes CASTLDRGLYNEQFF.

This clonotype has ten or more counts. V gene TRBV5-1 combines with J gene TRBJ2-1, with TRBD1 matching 7 bases. Germline V gene data show CDR1 as SGHRS and CDR2 as YFSETQ. The J segment lost 0 bases and the V segment lost 4 bases, leaving 7 bases of the junction unmatched. This CDR3 comprises 16 residues. CDR3 amino acids: CASSPSQGVSYNEQFF. In DNA form, the CDR3 reads TGCGCCAGCAGCCCTTCCCAGGGGGTCTCCTACAATGAGCAGTTCTTC.

The rearrangement links TRBV15 to TRBJ1-2; 8 bases line up with TRBD1. CDR1 and CDR2 from the germline V gene are LNHNV and YYDKDF (reference sequence). The ends lost 5 bases at V and 2 bases at J; junction bases unmatched: 7. CDR3 length: 15 residues. CDR3 in amino acids: CATSPTGEINYGYTF. In DNA form, the CDR3 reads TGTGCCACCAGCCCGACAGGGGAGATCAACTATGGCTACACCTTC.

To note about this clonotype: Mismatch with germline at one junction end may stem from a read error. V usage is TRBV6-2 or TRBV6-3 and J usage is TRBJ2-3; 10 positions agree with TRBD1. Germline CDR1 reads MNHEY; CDR2 reads SVGEGT. The CDR3 runs 15 residues. CDR3 bases: TGCGTCAGCAGCGAGTCGCCCGGGACAGGGGAGACGCAGTATTTT. Amino acid sequence: CVSSESPGTGETQYF.